The 27 T cell receptor beta chains in this list originate from one sample, sequenced in a study of blood T cell repertoires in COVID-19. Profiling relied on immunoSEQ multiplex PCR, and the TCRdb table lists in-frame clones only, not all of them. The sample lists under 150,000 clones, 80% seen once, with roughly 4.7% in the top ten. The sequenced material came from peripheral blood. The receptors stem from a woman in her forties or fifties with acute or convalescent COVID-19.

The rearrangement links TRBV4-2 to TRBJ2-2, with D possibly matching TRBD2 (6 bases). This CDR3 has 14 residues. Germline CDR1 and CDR2: LGHNA and YNFKEQ. V was trimmed by 2 bases and J by 7 bases, leaving 11 bases between them. CDR3 protein: CASSQTGTDGELFF. DNA of the CDR3: TGTGCCAGCAGCCAAACCGGGACTGACGGGGAGCTGTTTTTT.

This clone has just one count. CDR3 residues: CASSTQGYGEKLFF. CDR3 bases: TGTGCCAGCAGTACCCAGGGATACGGCGAAAAACTGTTTTTT. This chain connects TRBV28 to TRBJ1-4; weak D call: TRBD1 (5 bases). Germline V gene data show CDR1 as MDHEN and CDR2 as SYDVKM. The CDR3 covers 14 residues. V lost 5 bases to trimming and J lost 8 bases, with 15 bases between them.

The V gene is TRBV7-2, the J gene TRBJ1-1; D gene uncertain. V lost 4 bases, J lost 4 bases, and 7 bases lay in between. The V gene's germline CDR1 is SGHTA and CDR2 FQGNSA. The CDR3 contains 12 residues. The CDR3 here is CASSWRGTEAFF. DNA of the CDR3: TGTGCCAGCAGCTGGAGAGGCACTGAAGCTTTCTTT.

This clone was seen a handful of times. This rearrangement joins TRBV28 to TRBJ1-4; D perhaps matches TRBD1 (5 bases). In germline, CDR1 is MDHEN, CDR2 SYDVKM. The V gene lost 6 bases and the J gene lost 13 bases, with 18 bases spanning the gap. This CDR3 region has 13 residues. The CDR3 DNA is TGTGCCAGCAGGGTTCAGGGCGGCGGGATACTGTTTTTT. This translates into CASRVQGGGILFF.

The J gene is TRBJ1-1, the V gene TRBV9, with 7 bases aligning to TRBD1. This CDR3 region has 15 residues. V gave up 0 bases and J gave up 3 bases; unmatched junction bases: 5. Germline loops: CDR1 SGDLS, CDR2 YYNGEE. The CDR3 DNA reads TGTGCCAGCAGCGTAGACACCAGGGGGGACACTGAAGCTTTCTTT. It yields the protein CASSVDTRGDTEAFF.

The chain joins TRBV4-1 to TRBJ1-1; D gene ambiguous. The CDR3 has 13 amino acids. Trimming took off 1 base at V and 3 bases at J, with 6 bases between the two ends. CDR1 is MGHRA, CDR2 YSYEKL, per germline. CDR3 loop: CASSQGRDTEAFF. In DNA, the CDR3 is TGCGCCAGCAGCCAAGGCCGGGACACTGAAGCTTTCTTT.

This chain uses TRBV9 with TRBJ2-7; TRBD2 matches at 10 bases. Germline V lookup: CDR1 SGDLS, CDR2 YYNGEE. The V and J ends lost 4 bases and 3 bases, in that order; junction bases with no gene match: 4. CDR3 size: 14 residues. The CDR3 loop reads CASSPGTSVYEQYF. Written as DNA, the CDR3 is TGTGCCAGCAGCCCCGGGACTAGCGTCTACGAGCAGTACTTC.

The chain employs TRBV30 and TRBJ2-2; TRBD1 aligns across 7 bases. The V segment lost 3 bases and the J segment 2 bases; nucleotides outside the gene matches: 3. This CDR3 comprises 14 residues. The germline CDR1 and CDR2 sequences are GTSNPN and SVGIG (reference sequence). The CDR3 here is CAWRQGHNTGELFF. In nucleotides, the CDR3 is TGTGCCTGGAGACAGGGGCACAACACCGGGGAGCTGTTTTTT.

J is TRBJ1-1 and V is TRBV25-1; 9 bases line up with TRBD1. The V gene's germline CDR1 is MGHDK and CDR2 SYGVNS. V gave up 6 bases and J gave up 2 bases; unmatched junction bases: 7. The CDR3 has 15 amino acids. The CDR3 DNA reads as TGTGCCAGCAGCCCCGCGGACAGGGGTAACACTGAAGCTTTCTTT. Its translation is CASSPADRGNTEAFF.

CDR3 region: CASSVWTGGITYEQYF. The CDR3 DNA is TGTGCCAGTAGCGTTTGGACAGGGGGTATTACCTACGAGCAGTACTTC. The chain is built from TRBV19 and TRBJ2-7; 10 nucleotides agree with TRBD1. Germline CDR1 is LNHDA and CDR2 is SQIVND (reference sequence). The J segment lost 2 bases and the V segment lost 6 bases, leaving 10 bases of the junction unmatched. The length of the CDR3 is 16 residues. Variable domain in full (rest from reference TRBV19 and TRBJ2-7): DGGITQSPKYLFRKEGQNVTLSCEQNLNHDAMYWYRQDPGQGLRLIYYSQIVNDFQKGDIAEGYSVSREKKESFPLTVTSAQKNPTAFYLCASSVWTGGITYEQYFGPGTRLTVT.

The chain couples TRBV30 to TRBJ1-6, with D unclear. This CDR3 has 14 amino acids. Trimming shortened V by 1 base and J by 0 bases, and 4 bases separated the two germline ends. Germline V gene sequence: CDR1 GTSNPN, CDR2 SVGIG (reference sequence). The CDR3 nucleotides read TGTGCCTGGAGTGAGAGCTCCTATAATTCACCCCTCCACTTT. It yields the protein CAWSESSYNSPLHF.

This clone was seen only once. The V call is TRBV19, the J call TRBJ2-1; 8 bases agree with TRBD1. The CDR3 is made up of 15 amino acids. Germline assignment: CDR1 LNHDA and CDR2 SQIVND (reference sequence). Germline trimming cut 4 bases from V and 8 bases from J; bases unmatched to any gene: 10. Here the CDR3 reads CASSTPGQGSYEQFF. In nucleotides, the CDR3 is TGTGCCAGTAGTACGCCCGGACAGGGTTCATATGAGCAGTTCTTC.

This clone was detected only once. J is TRBJ2-5 and V is TRBV27; 8 bases agree with TRBD2. There are 14 residues in the CDR3. Unmatched junction bases numbered 5, after V lost 3 bases and J lost 5 bases. CDR1 and CDR2 (germline): MNHEY, SMNVEV (reference sequence). The CDR3 DNA reads as TGTGCCAGCAGTTTCGGGGGGGCCTGGGAGACCCAGTACTTC. This encodes CASSFGGAWETQYF.

This clone was seen a handful of times. This chain joins TRBV6-1 and TRBJ2-1, with D hard to call. Trimming left V 1 base short and J 4 bases short, with 14 bases between. The CDR3 loop spans 16 amino acids. Germline CDR1 MNHNS, CDR2 SASEGT. CDR3 DNA sequence: TGTGCCAGCAGTGAAGAAAGCAGGTATACTTACAATGAGCAGTTCTTC. Encoded protein: CASSEESRYTYNEQFF.

J is TRBJ2-3 and V is TRBV6-2 or TRBV6-3; 7 nucleotides match TRBD2. This CDR3 is 12 amino acids long. Germline CDR1 and CDR2: MNHEY and SVGEGT. After removal of 6 bases from V and 11 bases from J, the junction contained 8 bases not matched to a gene. CDR3 nucleotide sequence: TGTGCCAGCAGCCTAAGCGGGGTTGGGCAGTATTTT. Residues: CASSLSGVGQYF.

The rearrangement uses TRBV27 and TRBJ2-3; D call uncertain. Germline values: CDR1 MNHEY, CDR2 SMNVEV (reference sequence). V gave up 3 bases and J gave up 5 bases, with 9 bases separating them. This CDR3 has 13 residues. For the CDR3, the DNA is TGTGCCAGCAGTTTTAACTTGCGAGATACGCAGTATTTT. Its translation: CASSFNLRDTQYF.

The CDR3 region is CASSYALGDSKRSGANVLTF. The CDR3 coding sequence is TGTGCCAGCAGTTACGCTCTGGGGGACTCCAAGCGGTCTGGGGCCAACGTCCTGACTTTC. The chain carries TRBV6-2 or TRBV6-3 and TRBJ2-6; a possible D gene is TRBD2 (6 bases). The CDR3 is made up of 20 amino acids. Germline V gives CDR1 MNHEY, CDR2 SVGEGT. V lost 2 bases and J 1 base, leaving 21 bases between the germline ends.

The chain couples TRBV7-6 to TRBJ1-6, with 8 bases identical to TRBD1. The CDR3 loop spans 15 amino acids. Germline trimming cut 3 bases from V and 7 bases from J; bases unmatched to any gene: 5. Germline CDR1 reads SGHVS; CDR2 reads FNYEAQ. CDR3 in amino acids: CASSFRQGRNSPLHF. The CDR3 DNA follows: TGTGCCAGCAGCTTTCGACAGGGGAGAAATTCACCCCTCCACTTT. Full variable domain (missing parts from reference TRBV7-6 and TRBJ1-6): GAGVSQSPRYKVTKRGQDVALRCDPISGHVSLYWYRQALGQGPEFLTYFNYEAQQDKSGLPNDRFSAERPEGSISTLTIQRTEQRDSAMYRCASSFRQGRNSPLHFGNGTRLTVT.

This clone turned up a few times. J is TRBJ1-1 and V is TRBV19; 11 bases align to TRBD1. With V trimmed by 4 bases and J by 5 bases, 6 bases remained unmatched. Per germline, CDR1 LNHDA and CDR2 SQIVND (reference sequence). The CDR3 runs to 15 residues. The CDR3 region has the DNA TGTGCCAGTAGTAAGGGGGACAGGGGGAAGACTGAAGCTTTCTTT. Encoded protein: CASSKGDRGKTEAFF.

The chain combines TRBV4-3 with TRBJ1-1, with D possibly TRBD1 on 6 matching bases. Trimming removed 2 bases from V and 0 bases from J, with 19 bases in between. The CDR3 is made up of 18 amino acids. Germline assignment: CDR1 LGHNA and CDR2 YSLEER. The CDR3 DNA sequence: TGCGCCAGCAGCCAATCAGTAGTTGGACAGAGCATGAACACTGAAGCTTTCTTT. Encoded protein: CASSQSVVGQSMNTEAFF.

In its sample, this clone was seen once. At one end, the junction sequence differs from germline, possibly due to a read error. V usage is TRBV4-1 and J usage is TRBJ2-7; tentatively, D is TRBD1 (6 bases). The CDR3 has 14 residues. Germline V gene lookup returns CDR1 MGHRA and CDR2 YSYEKL. The CDR3 nucleotides read TGCGCCAGCAGCTCACCGAATGGGGGCTACAAGCAGTACTTC. Its protein is CASSSPNGGYKQYF.

This sequence joins TRBV5-4 and TRBJ1-1; TRBD1 agrees at 7 bases. Germline loops: CDR1 SGHNT, CDR2 YYREEE (reference sequence). This CDR3 is 13 amino acids long. The V and J ends lost 2 bases and 3 bases, in that order; junction bases with no gene match: 1. CDR3 in DNA: TGTGCCAGCAGCTTTGGACAGGACACTGAAGCTTTCTTT. Its translation is CASSFGQDTEAFF.

This rearrangement joins TRBV10-3 to TRBJ1-4; a possible D gene is TRBD1 (5 bases). V lost 9 bases and J 6 bases, leaving 17 bases between the germline ends. The CDR3 has 14 amino acids. Germline assignment: CDR1 ENHRY and CDR2 SYGVKD. CDR3 sequence: CAISSEGFDEKLFF. The CDR3 nucleotides read TGTGCCATTTCGTCGGAGGGGTTTGATGAAAAACTGTTTTTT.

This rearrangement joins TRBV7-9 to TRBJ1-2, with no clear D. Trimming left V 4 bases short and J 11 bases short, with 17 bases between. Per the germline V gene, CDR1 is SEHNR and CDR2 is FQNEAQ (reference sequence). The CDR3 covers 13 residues. This chain's CDR3 is CASSSAGSSEYTF. The CDR3, as DNA: TGTGCCAGCAGCTCCGCGGGAAGTAGCGAATACACCTTC.

The chain is built from TRBV11-1 and TRBJ1-6; a possible D gene is TRBD1 (5 bases). Trimming took off 6 bases at V and 14 bases at J, with 11 bases between the two ends. Germline loops: CDR1 SGHAT, CDR2 FQDESV (reference sequence). The CDR3 sequence is 11 residues long. In DNA form, the CDR3 reads TGTGCCAGCAGTTCCGAAGGGGCCCTCCACTTT. It specifies CASSSEGALHF.

The V and J genes are TRBV9 and TRBJ2-7, with 7 bases aligning to TRBD1. CDR3 length: 17 residues. Per the germline V gene, CDR1 is SGDLS and CDR2 is YYNGEE. V shed 4 bases, J shed 4 bases, and the junction held 17 bases outside the gene matches. CDR3 nucleotides: TGTGCCAGCAGCCCTACCGCGGTGGGACAGACCGTTTACGAGCAGTACTTC. It is translated as CASSPTAVGQTVYEQYF. The full variable domain, with the rest looked up from reference TRBV9 and TRBJ2-7, is DSGVTQTPKHLITATGQRVTLRCSPRSGDLSVYWYQQSLDQGLQFLIQYYNGEERAKGNILERFSAQQFPDLHSELNLSSLELGDSALYFCASSPTAVGQTVYEQYFGPGTRLTVT.

The rearrangement joins TRBV20-1 to TRBJ1-1, with D possibly being TRBD1 (6 bases). V lost 6 bases, J lost 6 bases, and 11 bases lay in between. This CDR3 comprises 11 residues. Looked up from germline, CDR1 is DFQATT and CDR2 is SNEGSKA (reference sequence). The CDR3: CSAGEGAEAFF. The CDR3 DNA follows: TGCAGTGCCGGGGAGGGGGCTGAAGCTTTCTTT.